A selection of T cell receptor beta chains follows, all from one sample in a study of blood T cell repertoires in COVID-19. Assay: immunoSEQ multiplex PCR; the TCRdb copy retains only in-frame clones and omits some. The table records about 66,000 clones, around 92% of them present only once. The sample taken for sequencing was peripheral blood. The receptors were gathered from a man in his fifties or sixties with acute or convalescent COVID-19. The CDR3 runs from the conserved cysteine through the conserved F or W. D genes are given only for firm matches. Clone size is not always given. Where it is, it says once, few, many or a class for expanded clones.

. | TRBD1 | TRBJ2-3 | TRBV5-4 | 12 | CASSLQGETQYF | TGTGCCAGCAGCTTGCAGGGGGAGACGCAGTATTTT
. | TRBD1 | TRBJ2-7 | TRBV30 | 14 | CAWSVGQGVDEQYF | TGTGCCTGGAGTGTAGGGCAGGGGGTCGACGAGCAGTACTTC
. | TRBD2 | TRBJ2-7 | TRBV18 | 16 | CASSPAVLAASYEQYF | TGTGCCAGCTCACCAGCGGTCCTAGCGGCTTCCTACGAGCAGTACTTC
. | . | TRBJ1-1 | TRBV19 | 16 | CASSPQPFTGNTEAFF | TGTGCCAGTAGTCCCCAACCATTTACAGGGAACACTGAAGCTTTCTTT
. | TRBD1 | TRBJ1-6 | TRBV7-7 | 18 | CASSSRDSLGSYNSPLHF | TGTGCTAGCTCGTCCCGGGACAGTCTTGGCTCCTATAATTCACCCCTCCACTTT
. | . | TRBJ1-4 | TRBV5-1 | 16 | CASSITGSATNEKLFF | TGCGCCAGCAGCATAACAGGGAGCGCAACTAATGAAAAACTGTTTTTT
. | . | TRBJ1-4 | TRBV3-1/TRBV3-2 | 15 | CASSQVDSIPEKLFF | TGTGCCAGCAGCCAAGTGGACAGTATCCCTGAAAAACTGTTTTTT
. | . | TRBJ1-5 | TRBV27 | 14 | CASSLSTSRQPQHF | TGTGCCAGCAGTTTATCGACAAGTCGACAGCCCCAGCATTTT
. | TRBD2 | TRBJ2-3 | TRBV5-1 | 14 | CASSFRGGEDTQYF | TGCGCCAGCAGCTTCCGGGGGGGCGAGGATACGCAGTATTTT
. | TRBD1 | TRBJ2-3 | TRBV24-1 | 16 | CATSGTTQGYPDTQYF | TGTGCCACCAGTGGTACGACACAGGGGTACCCAGATACGCAGTATTTT
once | TRBD2 | TRBJ2-2 | TRBV3-1/TRBV3-2 | 18 | CASSPTSGAVSNTGELFF | TGTGCCAGCAGCCCGACTAGCGGGGCCGTTTCGAACACCGGGGAGCTGTTTTTT
. | TRBD2 | TRBJ2-3 | TRBV5-5 | 16 | CASSLGLAGGRDTQYF | TGTGCCAGCAGCTTGGGGTTGGCGGGGGGAAGAGATACGCAGTATTTT
. | . | TRBJ1-2 | TRBV7-9 | 13 | CASSLSGDYGYTF | TGTGCCAGCAGCTTATCAGGGGACTATGGCTACACCTTC
. | . | TRBJ1-2 | TRBV4-1 | 15 | CASSQQTGANYGYTF | TGCGCCAGCAGCCAACAGACAGGAGCCAACTATGGCTACACCTTC
. | TRBD1 | TRBJ2-7 | TRBV5-1 | 15 | CASSGDRARFDEQYF | TGCGCCAGCAGCGGTGACAGGGCTCGATTTGACGAGCAGTACTTC
. | . | TRBJ2-3 | TRBV18 | 11 | CASSLTDTQYF | TGTGCCAGCTCCCTCACAGATACGCAGTATTTT
. | . | TRBJ1-1 | TRBV10-3 | 18 | CAISESSAGVVGRTEAFF | TGTGCCATCAGTGAGTCGTCCGCAGGGGTAGTAGGTCGGACTGAAGCTTTCTTT
. | TRBD1 | TRBJ1-1 | TRBV6-6 | 14 | CASSYGTGGPEAFF | TGTGCCAGCAGTTACGGGACAGGGGGCCCTGAAGCTTTCTTT
. | . | TRBJ1-1 | TRBV18 | 13 | CASSPNKGSEAFF | TGTGCCAGCTCACCAAATAAGGGGTCTGAAGCTTTCTTT
. | . | TRBJ1-5 | TRBV6-1 | 14 | CASSEAYSNQPQHF | TGTGCCAGCAGTGAAGCATATAGCAATCAGCCCCAGCATTTT
. | TRBD1 | TRBJ2-2 | TRBV2 | 14 | CASSEQDRGGELFF | TGTGCCAGCAGTGAACAGGACAGGGGGGGGGAGCTGTTTTTT
once | TRBD1 | TRBJ2-5 | TRBV10-3 | 12 | CAITDRQETQYF | TGTGCCATTACGGACAGGCAAGAGACCCAGTACTTC
once | . | TRBJ1-1 | TRBV29-1 | 10 | CSVDRGMAFF | TGCAGCGTTGACAGGGGAATGGCTTTCTTT
. | . | TRBJ1-2 | TRBV19 | 13 | CASSPRPDYGYTF | TGTGCCAGTAGTCCTAGACCGGACTATGGCTACACCTTC
. | TRBD1 | TRBJ2-1 | TRBV27 | 14 | CASTPGQLYNEQFF | TGTGCCAGCACCCCGGGACAGCTCTACAATGAGCAGTTCTTC
. | TRBD2 | TRBJ2-1 | TRBV10-1 | 15 | CASSESSGGVNEQFF | TGCGCCAGCAGTGAGTCTAGCGGGGGGGTGAATGAGCAGTTCTTC
. | TRBD2 | TRBJ2-7 | TRBV5-1 | 14 | CASSLKRGESEQYF | TGCGCCAGCAGCTTGAAACGGGGGGAATCCGAGCAGTACTTC
. | . | TRBJ1-5 | TRBV24-1 | 13 | CATSDFGDQPQHF | TGTGCCACCAGTGATTTCGGGGATCAGCCCCAGCATTTT
. | TRBD2 | TRBJ2-2 | TRBV2 | 18 | CASSDGLAGIGKAGELFF | TGTGCCAGCAGTGACGGTCTAGCGGGGATCGGTAAGGCCGGGGAGCTGTTTTTT
. | . | TRBJ2-6 | TRBV3-1/TRBV3-2 | 17 | CASSQDWGLPGANVLTF | TGTGCCAGCAGCCAAGATTGGGGGCTTCCTGGGGCCAACGTCCTGACTTTC
. | TRBD1 | TRBJ1-5 | TRBV29-1 | 13 | CSVGQGAYQPQHF | TGCAGCGTTGGGCAGGGGGCATATCAGCCCCAGCATTTT
. | TRBD1 | TRBJ2-7 | TRBV10-3 | 14 | CAISPGQGDYEQYF | TGTGCCATCAGCCCAGGACAGGGGGACTACGAGCAGTACTTC
. | TRBD1 | TRBJ2-7 | TRBV3-1/TRBV3-2 | 14 | CASSQAGGQDEQYF | TGTGCCAGCAGCCAAGCAGGGGGCCAGGACGAGCAGTACTTC
. | . | TRBJ2-1 | TRBV18 | 15 | CASSPFPQGYNEQFF | TGTGCCAGCTCACCATTCCCGCAGGGCTACAATGAGCAGTTCTTC
. | . | TRBJ2-2 | TRBV18 | 15 | CASSGTISGSGELFF | TGTGCCAGCTCAGGCACTATCTCAGGGTCCGGGGAGCTGTTTTTT
. | . | TRBJ2-7 | TRBV5-1 | 14 | CASSLLFGPYEQYF | TGCGCCAGCAGCTTATTGTTTGGCCCCTACGAGCAGTACTTC
. | . | TRBJ2-5 | TRBV29-1 | 12 | CSVVHRQETQYF | TGCAGCGTTGTACATCGACAAGAGACCCAGTACTTC
once | TRBD1 | TRBJ1-4 | TRBV19 | 18 | CASTGQGAKGSRHEKLFF | TGTGCCAGTACTGGACAGGGGGCTAAAGGAAGTAGGCATGAAAAACTGTTTTTT
. | . | TRBJ2-1 | TRBV18 | 13 | CASSPGRGNEQFF | TGTGCCAGCTCACCCGGTAGGGGCAATGAGCAGTTCTTC
. | TRBD1 | TRBJ1-2 | TRBV5-1 | 17 | CASSLALGQGLPYGYTF | TGCGCCAGCAGCTTGGCCTTGGGACAGGGCTTACCTTATGGCTACACCTTC
. | . | TRBJ2-6 | TRBV7-8 | 17 | CASSLFGGSSGANVLTF | TGTGCCAGCAGCTTATTCGGGGGTTCGTCTGGGGCCAACGTCCTGACTTTC
. | . | TRBJ1-6 | TRBV5-8 | 14 | CASSSDRRNSPLHF | TGTGCCAGCAGTAGCGACAGGAGGAATTCACCCCTCCACTTT
few | . | TRBJ1-1 | TRBV6-5 | 14 | CASSYLGANTEAFF | TGTGCCAGCAGTTACTTGGGGGCGAACACTGAAGCTTTCTTT
. | . | TRBJ1-1 | TRBV9 | 15 | CASSVPMGGWGEAFF | TGTGCCAGCAGCGTACCCATGGGGGGTTGGGGTGAAGCTTTCTTT
once | TRBD1 | TRBJ1-5 | TRBV15 | 16 | CATSSYRDRGNQPQHF | TGTGCCACCAGCAGCTACCGGGACAGGGGCAATCAGCCCCAGCATTTT
. | TRBD1 | TRBJ1-2 | TRBV6-5 | 11 | CASGTGLGYTF | TGTGCCAGCGGGACAGGGTTAGGCTACACCTTC
. | . | TRBJ1-3 | TRBV30 | 13 | CAWSEHYGNTIYF | TGTGCCTGGAGCGAGCATTACGGAAACACCATATATTTT
. | TRBD1 | TRBJ1-6 | TRBV2 | 17 | CASSEERGLRVGSPLHF | TGTGCCAGCAGTGAAGAAAGGGGGCTACGAGTAGGGTCACCCCTCCACTTT
few | . | TRBJ1-1 | TRBV6-4 | 12 | CASSDEWGEAFF | TGTGCCAGCAGTGACGAGTGGGGCGAAGCTTTCTTT
. | TRBD1 | TRBJ1-2 | TRBV10-2 | 13 | CANTDRINYGYTF | TGCGCCAATACGGACAGGATAAACTATGGCTACACCTTC
. | TRBD1 | TRBJ2-7 | TRBV25-1 | 16 | CASSGPGQGNFYEQYF | TGTGCCAGCAGTGGTCCCGGACAGGGTAACTTCTACGAGCAGTACTTC
. | . | TRBJ1-6 | TRBV11-2 | 14 | CASSLRPGNSPLHF | TGTGCCAGCAGCTTAAGGCCAGGAAATTCACCCCTCCACTTT
. | . | TRBJ1-2 | TRBV14 | 15 | CASSRGVSRLYGYTF | TGTGCCAGCAGCCGGGGGGTTTCGAGGTTATATGGCTACACCTTC
once | TRBD1 | TRBJ2-7 | TRBV5-6 | 13 | CASSHEQGIEQYF | TGTGCCAGCAGCCACGAACAGGGGATCGAGCAGTACTTC